This T cell receptor (beta chain) was retrieved from a study of shared clonotypes between healthy human individuals. Naive CD8 cells lacked CD45RO, underwent positive selection for CCR7 and left out terminally differentiated effector memory CD45RA+ cells. Donors, without exception, were Caucasian adults residing in Nashville, Tennessee. The genomic DNA of each subset was split evenly across several immunoSEQ plates. Clones were read by immunoSEQ multiplex PCR, and TCRdb kept only the in-frame ones, dropping some. Among approximately 720,000 clones listed, 92% were seen once. From germline, CDR1 is DFQATT and CDR2 SNEGSKA (reference sequence). The germline V and J ends were trimmed by 6 bases and 10 bases, with 10 bases remaining between them. The CDR3 consists of 10 residues.

The chain employs TRBV20-1 and TRBJ2-1, with D tentatively TRBD2 (5 bases). This clonotype originated in a man aged 30-40 years in good health. Sequenced: naive CD8+ T cells sorted from blood. The CDR3 reads CSASRGEQFF. For the CDR3, the DNA is TGCAGTGCCTCCCGGGGAGAGCAGTTCTTC.